These 25 T cell receptor beta chains were all obtained from the same sample, sequenced in a study of T cell clones after liver transplantation. Sequenced by immunoSEQ multiplex PCR; TCRdb stores in-frame clones only, minus some. The sample shows under 130,000 clones, under 90% of them seen only once. Material: CD4+ T cells from blood, obtained approximately 43 months after liver transplant. The receptor set was obtained from a human patient who received a liver transplant. Some T cells may possibly be graft donor cells.

The genes are TRBV18 and TRBJ1-5, with 8 nucleotides matching TRBD1. Germline V gene lookup returns CDR1 KGHSH and CDR2 LQKENI. The junction had 13 bases not matched to a gene; V was cut back by 3 bases and J by 3 bases. CDR3 length: 18 amino acids. Here the CDR3 reads CASSPPGQEINNNQPQHF. The CDR3 bases are TGTGCCAGCTCACCTCCGGGACAGGAGATCAATAACAATCAGCCCCAGCATTTT.

V usage is TRBV14 and J usage is TRBJ2-7; TRBD1 matches 7 bases. V was clipped by 3 bases and J by 0 bases; unmatched bases: 8. The CDR3 sequence is 16 residues long. Germline lookup yields CDR1 SGHDN and CDR2 FVKESK. CDR3 sequence reads: CASSHPTGSISYEQYF. The CDR3 DNA reads as TGTGCCAGCAGCCACCCGACAGGGTCTATCTCCTACGAGCAGTACTTC.

The rearrangement uses TRBV6-5 and TRBJ1-1, with 8 bases identical to TRBD1. V was pared by 7 bases and J by 10 bases, with 11 bases of the junction left unmatched. Germline V CDR1 and CDR2: MNHEY, SVGAGI. This CDR3 comprises 13 residues. This CDR3 is CASTPDRGRGAFF. CDR3 coding DNA: TGTGCCAGCACCCCTGACAGGGGTCGTGGAGCTTTCTTT.

The chain joins TRBV14 to TRBJ2-5, with 12 bases fitting TRBD2. This CDR3 comprises 16 residues. Per germline, CDR1 SGHDN and CDR2 FVKESK. V lost 1 base, J lost 7 bases, and 7 bases stayed unmatched. The CDR3 DNA sequence: TGTGCCAGCAGCCAAGGTCTAGCGGGAGGGCCCGTGACCCAGTACTTC. Translation gives CASSQGLAGGPVTQYF.

The V and J genes are TRBV27 and TRBJ2-3; 10 bases map to TRBD2. The CDR3 runs 16 residues. Germline V CDR1 and CDR2: MNHEY, SMNVEV (reference sequence). Trimming took 6 bases from V and 1 from J; bases not matched to a gene: 7. CDR3 sequence reads: CASRRPGTSGTDTQYF. In DNA form, the CDR3 reads TGTGCCAGCAGGCGTCCCGGGACTAGCGGCACAGATACGCAGTATTTT.

This clone was counted between two and nine times. Germline is not matched at one junction end, which may reflect a read error. The gene calls are TRBV28 and TRBJ2-3, with 8 nucleotides matching TRBD1. CDR3 length: 14 residues. Germline CDR1 reads MDHEN; CDR2 reads SYDVKM. CDR3 DNA: TGTGCCAGCAGCCTGGACAGGGTCACATATACGCAGTATTTT. This gives the protein CASSLDRVTYTQYF.

V and J are TRBV29-1 and TRBJ2-2; TRBD1 agrees at 7 bases. With V trimmed by 6 bases and J by 6 bases, 1 base remained unmatched. The CDR3 runs to 11 residues. Germline CDR1 reads SQVTM; CDR2 reads ANQGSEA. In DNA form, the CDR3 reads TGCAGCGTAGGACAGGCCGGGGAGCTGTTTTTT. Protein sequence: CSVGQAGELFF.

The V call is TRBV19, the J call TRBJ2-3; D unresolved. The germline V gene encodes CDR1 LNHDA and CDR2 SQIVND (reference sequence). V lost 3 bases to trimming and J lost 1 base, with 5 bases between them. The CDR3 runs 13 residues. In DNA form, the CDR3 reads TGTGCCAGTAGTATCCCGGGCACAGATACGCAGTATTTT. Its protein product is CASSIPGTDTQYF.

The gene calls are TRBV29-1 and TRBJ1-2, with D unclear. Between the trimmed V and J ends, which lost 3 bases and 4 bases, there was a span of 9 bases. The CDR3 is made up of 12 amino acids. CDR1 and CDR2 from the germline V gene are SQVTM and ANQGSEA. The CDR3 DNA follows: TGCAGCGTTGACACGGGGATCTATGGCTACACCTTC. It encodes CSVDTGIYGYTF.

Details on this clone: Distinct nucleotide sequences in the sample also encode this CDR3. The rearrangement joins TRBV5-4 to TRBJ1-1, with D possibly TRBD1 on 5 matching bases. Germline V gene data show CDR1 as SGHNT and CDR2 as YYREEE (reference sequence). The ends were cut back, 2 bases at V and 3 bases at J, with 8 bases in the middle. The CDR3 spans 13 residues. The CDR3 loop is CASSLDRDTEAFF. For the CDR3, the DNA is TGTGCCAGCAGCTTAGACAGAGACACTGAAGCTTTCTTT.

This chain connects TRBV5-1 to TRBJ2-6; TRBD2 matches at 7 bases. The germline gives CDR1 SGHRS, CDR2 YFSETQ. V shed 9 bases, J shed 0 bases, and the junction held 6 bases outside the gene matches. CDR3 size: 15 residues. The CDR3 region is CATSGGHSGANVLTF. The CDR3 nucleotides read TGCGCCACCTCGGGAGGACACTCTGGGGCCAACGTCCTGACTTTC.

V gene TRBV7-9 combines with J gene TRBJ1-4; D unresolved. The CDR3 has 14 residues. The germline V and J ends were trimmed by 4 bases and 0 bases, with 6 bases remaining between them. The germline V gene has CDR1 SEHNR and CDR2 FQNEAQ (reference sequence). This CDR3 is CASSWLATNEKLFF. In DNA form, the CDR3 reads TGTGCCAGCAGCTGGCTAGCAACTAATGAAAAACTGTTTTTT.

This clone was seen more than once but under ten times. The chain links TRBV6-6 to TRBJ2-5; D uncertain. The CDR3 is 14 residues long. Trimming shortened V by 7 bases and J by 1 base, and 13 bases separated the two germline ends. Germline CDR1 reads MNHNY; CDR2 reads SVGAGI (reference sequence). CDR3 region: CASMGKTTQETQYF. The CDR3 coding sequence is TGTGCCAGCATGGGAAAGACCACCCAAGAGACCCAGTACTTC.

The rearrangement joins TRBV19 to TRBJ1-3; weak D call: TRBD1 (5 bases). V was shortened by 7 bases and J by 3 bases, with 16 bases between the two germline ends. CDR3 length equals 15 residues. Germline loops: CDR1 LNHDA, CDR2 SQIVND (reference sequence). The CDR3 sequence is CASTPKRGVGNTIYF. The CDR3 DNA reads TGTGCCAGTACCCCTAAAAGAGGGGTTGGAAACACCATATATTTT.

The chain couples TRBV5-1 to TRBJ2-7; no reliable D call. CDR3 length: 13 residues. CDR1 SGHRS and CDR2 YFSETQ come from the germline V gene. The germline V and J ends were trimmed by 1 base and 6 bases, with 11 bases remaining between them. CDR3: CASSLQVTSEQYF. CDR3 coding DNA: TGCGCCAGCAGCTTGCAAGTTACGAGCGAGCAGTACTTC. Together with reference TRBV5-1 and TRBJ2-7, the CDR3 gives the full variable domain: KAGVTQTPRYLIKTRGQQVTLSCSPISGHRSVSWYQQTPGQGLQFLFEYFSETQRNKGNFPGRFSGRQFSNSRSEMNVSTLELGDSALYLCASSLQVTSEQYFGPGTRLTVT.

The V and J genes are TRBV6-5 and TRBJ2-4; 7 positions agree with TRBD1. Trimming took 4 bases from V and 4 from J; bases not matched to a gene: 4. CDR3 size: 14 residues. Germline CDR1 reads MNHEY; CDR2 reads SVGAGI. For the CDR3, the DNA is TGTGCCAGCAGTTCCGGGACAGAGAAAAACATTCAGTACTTC. This translates into CASSSGTEKNIQYF.

This clone came up a few times. This chain uses TRBV7-2 with TRBJ1-4; 8 nucleotides agree with TRBD1. The CDR3 has 15 amino acids. With 5 bases clipped from V and 8 bases from J, the junction kept 10 bases outside the gene matches. Germline V CDR1 and CDR2: SGHTA, FQGNSA. CDR3 DNA: TGTGCCAGCAGCGAAAGGACAGGGATGAGAGAAAAACTGTTTTTT. It codes for CASSERTGMREKLFF. Full variable domain (remainder filled in from reference TRBV7-2 and TRBJ1-4): GAGVSQSPSNKVTEKGKDVELRCDPISGHTALYWYRQSLGQGLEFLIYFQGNSAPDKSGLPSDRFSAERTGGSVSTLTIQRTQQEDSAVYLCASSERTGMREKLFFGSGTQLSVL.

The CDR3 DNA reads TGTGCCAGCAGTTATCAAGGGGGCGTAGGTGGCTACACCTTC. As protein: CASSYQGGVGGYTF. The chain has TRBV6-5 and TRBJ1-2; the match to TRBD1 covers 7 bases. CDR1 is MNHEY, CDR2 SVGAGI, per germline. V lost 3 bases, J lost 7 bases, and 8 bases stayed unmatched. The CDR3 extends over 14 amino acids.

The chain employs TRBV27 and TRBJ1-5; weak D call: TRBD1 (6 bases). The CDR3 consists of 16 residues. Trimming pared 2 bases from V and 4 bases from J, leaving 15 bases between. Germline CDR1 is MNHEY and CDR2 is SMNVEV (reference sequence). CDR3 residues: CASSLGGAIGNQPQHF. Here the CDR3 DNA reads TGTGCCAGCAGTTTAGGGGGGGCAATTGGGAATCAGCCCCAGCATTTT.

Only a few counts were recorded for this clone. J is TRBJ1-2 and V is TRBV18; 7 bases fit TRBD1. V trimming: 2 bases; J trimming: 9 bases; junction bases outside the gene matches: 6. CDR1 and CDR2 from the germline V gene are KGHSH and LQKENI. There are 13 residues in the CDR3. CDR3 nucleotide sequence: TGTGCCAGCTCACCAGACAGGGAGGATAGCTACACCTTC. Translated: CASSPDREDSYTF. The entire variable domain, with the rest obtained from reference TRBV18 and TRBJ1-2, is as follows: NAGVMQNPRHLVRRRGQEARLRCSPMKGHSHVYWYRQLPEEGLKFMVYLQKENIIDESGMPKERFSAEFPKEGPSILRIQQVVRGDSAAYFCASSPDREDSYTFGSGTRLTVV.

The rearrangement uses TRBV5-1 and TRBJ1-5, with 7 bases lining up with TRBD1. The CDR3 has 14 residues. V was pared by 4 bases and J by 9 bases, with 10 bases of the junction left unmatched. Germline V gene lookup returns CDR1 SGHRS and CDR2 YFSETQ. CDR3 amino acids: CASSPGQALGPQHF. The CDR3 coding sequence is TGCGCCAGCAGCCCCGGACAGGCCCTCGGGCCCCAGCATTTT.

The table lists this clone with a count of one. V gene TRBV11-2 combines with J gene TRBJ2-1; D gene ambiguous. Looked up from germline, CDR1 is SGHAT and CDR2 is FQNNGV. The ends were cut back, 1 base at V and 9 bases at J, with 19 bases in the middle. The CDR3 length is 16 residues. CDR3 nucleotide sequence: TGTGCCAGCAGCTTAGTGGGGTCTCGTGTTGGTGGTGAGCAGTTCTTC. Translated: CASSLVGSRVGGEQFF.

V gene TRBV7-2 combines with J gene TRBJ2-1; the D gene is possibly TRBD1 (6 bases). The CDR3 covers 11 residues. V was pared by 4 bases and J by 12 bases, with 10 bases between. Germline V CDR1 and CDR2: SGHTA, FQGNSA. The CDR3 DNA reads as TGTGCCAGCAGCTCCAGGGGCGGGCAGTTCTTC. It yields the protein CASSSRGGQFF.

The rearrangement links TRBV15 to TRBJ1-4; unclear D gene. V dropped 3 bases and J dropped 11 bases, with 10 bases sitting between them. The CDR3 sequence is 12 residues long. Germline lookup yields CDR1 LNHNV and CDR2 YYDKDF (reference sequence). CDR3 amino acids: CATSSTTWKLFF. CDR3 nucleotides: TGTGCCACCAGCAGCACTACTTGGAAACTGTTTTTT.

The chain recombines TRBV7-9 with TRBJ2-1, with a tentative D call TRBD2 (6 bases). The germline V gene encodes CDR1 SEHNR and CDR2 FQNEAQ (reference sequence). Trimming removed 1 base from V and 7 bases from J, with 20 bases in between. The CDR3 extends over 17 amino acids. This CDR3 reads CASSLGAGTQGWNEQFF. The CDR3, as DNA: TGTGCCAGCAGCTTAGGCGCCGGGACTCAAGGATGGAATGAGCAGTTCTTC.